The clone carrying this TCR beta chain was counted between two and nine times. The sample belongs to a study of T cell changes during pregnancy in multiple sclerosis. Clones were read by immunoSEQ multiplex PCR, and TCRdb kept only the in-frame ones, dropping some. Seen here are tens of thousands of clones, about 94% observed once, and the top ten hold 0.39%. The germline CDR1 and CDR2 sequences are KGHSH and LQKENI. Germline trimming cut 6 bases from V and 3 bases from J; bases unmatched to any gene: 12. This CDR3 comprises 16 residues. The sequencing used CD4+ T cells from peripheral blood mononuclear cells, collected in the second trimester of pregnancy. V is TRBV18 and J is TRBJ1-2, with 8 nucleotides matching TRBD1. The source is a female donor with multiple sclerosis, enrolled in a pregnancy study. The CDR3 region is CASSLDRVNFDYGYTF. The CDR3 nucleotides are TGTGCCAGCTCCCTGGACAGGGTCAACTTCGACTATGGCTACACCTTC.